This T cell receptor (beta chain) comes out of a study of T cell repertoires in cytomegalovirus infection. Study observations and caveats: HLA-C-restricted CMV clonotypes gave the most frequent clonotype in two of eight donors.

One entry per CDR3 protein results from TCRdb running MiXCR on the reads. The table shows some 300,000 distinct CDR3 sequences, with roughly 15% occurring only once. This clonotype came up many times. Its target is unknown. The sequenced sample consisted of PBMCs. The sequence was collected from a human donor in good health (CMV status not recorded). Some clones in this sample may be carry-over from other donors' samples.

The CDR3: CASSLLDRTGELFF. CDR3 DNA: TGTGCCAGCAGTTTACTGGATCGCACCGGGGAGCTGTTTTTT. This chain connects TRBV28 to TRBJ2-2, with D unresolved. The length of the CDR3 is 14 residues. Germline loops: CDR1 MDHEN, CDR2 SYDVKM. V lost 2 bases to trimming and J lost 4 bases, with 8 bases between them.